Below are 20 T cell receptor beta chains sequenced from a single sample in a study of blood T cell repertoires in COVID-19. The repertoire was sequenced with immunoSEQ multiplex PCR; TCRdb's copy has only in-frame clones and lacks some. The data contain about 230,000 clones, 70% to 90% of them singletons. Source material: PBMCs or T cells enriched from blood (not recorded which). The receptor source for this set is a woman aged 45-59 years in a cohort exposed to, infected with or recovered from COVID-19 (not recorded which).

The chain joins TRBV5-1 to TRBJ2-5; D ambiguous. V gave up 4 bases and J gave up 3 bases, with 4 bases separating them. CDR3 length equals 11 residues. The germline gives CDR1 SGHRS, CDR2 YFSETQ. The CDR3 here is CASSAEETQYF. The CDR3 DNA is TGCGCCAGCAGCGCGGAAGAGACCCAGTACTTC. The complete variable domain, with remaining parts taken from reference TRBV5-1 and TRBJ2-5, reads KAGVTQTPRYLIKTRGQQVTLSCSPISGHRSVSWYQQTPGQGLQFLFEYFSETQRNKGNFPGRFSGRQFSNSRSEMNVSTLELGDSALYLCASSAEETQYFGPGTRLLVL.

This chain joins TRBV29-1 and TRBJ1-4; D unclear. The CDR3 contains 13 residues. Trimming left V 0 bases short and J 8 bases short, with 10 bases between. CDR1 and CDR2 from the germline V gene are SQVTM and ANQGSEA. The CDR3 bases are TGCAGCGTTGAAGAGTGGGGAGGCGAAAAACTGTTTTTT. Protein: CSVEEWGGEKLFF.

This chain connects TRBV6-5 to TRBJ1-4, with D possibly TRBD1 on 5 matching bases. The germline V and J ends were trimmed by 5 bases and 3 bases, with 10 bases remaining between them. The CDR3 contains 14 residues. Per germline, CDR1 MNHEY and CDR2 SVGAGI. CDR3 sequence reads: CASSPGPANEKLFF. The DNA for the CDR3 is TGTGCCAGCAGTCCAGGGCCGGCTAATGAAAAACTGTTTTTT.

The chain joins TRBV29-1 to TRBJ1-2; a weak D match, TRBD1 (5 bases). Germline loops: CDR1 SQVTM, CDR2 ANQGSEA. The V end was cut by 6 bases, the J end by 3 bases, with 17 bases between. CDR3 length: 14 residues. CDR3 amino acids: CSVPGDASYYGYTF. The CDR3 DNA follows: TGCAGCGTGCCGGGGGACGCAAGCTACTATGGCTACACCTTC.

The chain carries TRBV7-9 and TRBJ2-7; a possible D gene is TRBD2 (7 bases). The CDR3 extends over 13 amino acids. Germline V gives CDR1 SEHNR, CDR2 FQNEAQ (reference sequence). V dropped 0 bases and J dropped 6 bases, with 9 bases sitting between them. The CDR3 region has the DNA TGTGCCAGCAGCTTAGCGGGGGGGCCCGAGCAGTACTTC. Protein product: CASSLAGGPEQYF. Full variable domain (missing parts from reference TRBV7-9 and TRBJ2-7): DTGVSQNPRHKITKRGQNVTFRCDPISEHNRLYWYRQTLGQGPEFLTYFQNEAQLEKSRLLSDRFSAERPKGSFSTLEIQRTEQGDSAMYLCASSLAGGPEQYFGPGTRLTVT.

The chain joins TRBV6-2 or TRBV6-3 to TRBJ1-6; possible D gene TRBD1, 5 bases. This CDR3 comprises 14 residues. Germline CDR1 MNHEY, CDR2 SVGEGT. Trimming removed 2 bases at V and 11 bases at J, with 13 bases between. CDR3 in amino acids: CASSYGGGVPPLHF. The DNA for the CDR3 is TGTGCCAGCAGTTACGGGGGGGGAGTTCCACCCCTCCACTTT.

The CDR3: CASSQARGSNQPQHF. The CDR3, as DNA: TGTGCCAGCAGCCAAGCCAGGGGGAGCAATCAGCCCCAGCATTTT. The chain recombines TRBV3-1 (or the pseudogene TRBV3-2) with TRBJ1-5, with 7 bases identical to TRBD1. This CDR3 is built from 15 residues. The germline gives CDR1 LGHDT, CDR2 YNNKEL (reference sequence). V shed 1 base, J shed 1 base, and the junction held 1 base outside the gene matches.

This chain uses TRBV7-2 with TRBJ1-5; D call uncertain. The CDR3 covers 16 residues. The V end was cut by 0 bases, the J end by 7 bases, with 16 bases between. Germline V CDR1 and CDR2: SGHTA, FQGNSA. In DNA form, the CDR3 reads TGTGCCAGCAGCTTAGCGTCAACTGCCCTAGCCCAGCCCCAGCATTTT. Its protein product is CASSLASTALAQPQHF. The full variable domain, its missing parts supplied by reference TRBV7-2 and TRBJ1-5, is GAGVSQSPSNKVTEKGKDVELRCDPISGHTALYWYRQSLGQGLEFLIYFQGNSAPDKSGLPSDRFSAERTGGSVSTLTIQRTQQEDSAVYLCASSLASTALAQPQHFGDGTRLSIL.

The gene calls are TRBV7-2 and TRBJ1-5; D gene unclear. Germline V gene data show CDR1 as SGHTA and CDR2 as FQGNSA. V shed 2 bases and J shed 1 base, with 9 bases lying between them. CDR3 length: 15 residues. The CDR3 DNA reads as TGTGCCAGCAGCTTACTGCGGGGAAGCAATCAGCCCCAGCATTTT. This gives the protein CASSLLRGSNQPQHF.

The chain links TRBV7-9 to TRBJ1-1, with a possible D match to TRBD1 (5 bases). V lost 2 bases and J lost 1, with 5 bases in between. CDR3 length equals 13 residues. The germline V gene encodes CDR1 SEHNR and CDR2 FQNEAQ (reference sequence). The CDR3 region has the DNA TGTGCCAGCAGCTTAAGGGGGAACACTGAAGCTTTCTTT. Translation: CASSLRGNTEAFF.

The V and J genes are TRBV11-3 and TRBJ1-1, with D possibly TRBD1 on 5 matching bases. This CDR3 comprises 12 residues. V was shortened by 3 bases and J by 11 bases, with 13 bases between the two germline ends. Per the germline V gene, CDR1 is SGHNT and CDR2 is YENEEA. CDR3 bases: TGTGCCAGCAGCTTCCGGGGGAGTGAGGCTTTCTTT. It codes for CASSFRGSEAFF.

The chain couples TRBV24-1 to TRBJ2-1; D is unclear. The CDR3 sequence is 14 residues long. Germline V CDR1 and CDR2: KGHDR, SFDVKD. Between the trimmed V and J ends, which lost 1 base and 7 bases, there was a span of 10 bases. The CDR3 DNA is TGTGCCACCAGTGATTTATATTCGGTGAATGAGCAGTTCTTC. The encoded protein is CATSDLYSVNEQFF.

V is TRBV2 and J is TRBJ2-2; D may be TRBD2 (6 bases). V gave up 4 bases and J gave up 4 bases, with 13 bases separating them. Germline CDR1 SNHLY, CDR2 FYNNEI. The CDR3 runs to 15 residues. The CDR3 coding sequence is TGTGCCAGCAGTGTGGGCGGGGCCGGCACCGGGGAGCTGTTTTTT. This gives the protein CASSVGGAGTGELFF.

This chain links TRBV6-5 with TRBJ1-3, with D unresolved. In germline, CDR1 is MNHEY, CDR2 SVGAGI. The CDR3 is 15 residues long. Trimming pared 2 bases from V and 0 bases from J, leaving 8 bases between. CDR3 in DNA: TGTGCCAGCAGTTACAGAGGGAGCTCTGGAAACACCATATATTTT. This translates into CASSYRGSSGNTIYF.

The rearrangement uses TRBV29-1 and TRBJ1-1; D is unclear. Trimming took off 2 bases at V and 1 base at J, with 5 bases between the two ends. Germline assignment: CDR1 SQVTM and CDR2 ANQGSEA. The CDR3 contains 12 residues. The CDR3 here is CSVEIRNTEAFF. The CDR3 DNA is TGCAGCGTTGAAATTCGGAACACTGAAGCTTTCTTT.

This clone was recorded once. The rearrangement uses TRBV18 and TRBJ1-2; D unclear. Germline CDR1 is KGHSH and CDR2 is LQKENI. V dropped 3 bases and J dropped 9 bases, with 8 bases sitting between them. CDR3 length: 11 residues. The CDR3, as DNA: TGTGCCAGCTCACCCGGGGATCGCTACACCTTC. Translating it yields CASSPGDRYTF.

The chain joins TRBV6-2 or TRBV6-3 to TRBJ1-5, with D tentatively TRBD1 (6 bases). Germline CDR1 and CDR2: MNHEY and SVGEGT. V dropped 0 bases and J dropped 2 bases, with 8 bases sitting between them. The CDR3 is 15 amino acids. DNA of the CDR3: TGTGCCAGCAGTTACTCGGGGGCTGGCAATCAGCCCCAGCATTTT. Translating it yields CASSYSGAGNQPQHF.

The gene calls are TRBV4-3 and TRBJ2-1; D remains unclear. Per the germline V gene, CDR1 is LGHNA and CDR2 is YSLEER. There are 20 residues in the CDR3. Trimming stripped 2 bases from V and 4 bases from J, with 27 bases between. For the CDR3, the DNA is TGCGCCAGCAGCCAAAGAACCTCCTCGCGTAGCCCTCCCCTTTACAATGAGCAGTTCTTC. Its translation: CASSQRTSSRSPPLYNEQFF.

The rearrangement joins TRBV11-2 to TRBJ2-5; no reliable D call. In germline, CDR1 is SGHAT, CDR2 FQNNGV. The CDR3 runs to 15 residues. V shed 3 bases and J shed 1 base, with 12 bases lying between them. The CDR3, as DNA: TGTGCCAGCAGCTTGGTTCTAGTCTCCCAAGAGACCCAGTACTTC. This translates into CASSLVLVSQETQYF.

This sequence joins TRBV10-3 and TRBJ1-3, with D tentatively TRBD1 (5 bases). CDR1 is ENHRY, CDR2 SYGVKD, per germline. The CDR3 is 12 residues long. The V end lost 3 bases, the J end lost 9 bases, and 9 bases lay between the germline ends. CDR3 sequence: CAISDRGSTIYF. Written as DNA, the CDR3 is TGTGCCATCAGTGATCGGGGGAGCACCATATATTTT.